One sample yielded the 26 T cell receptor beta chains listed below, sequenced in a study of control samples from healthy donors and cancer patients. Repertoires were generated with immunoSEQ multiplex PCR, while TCRdb's copy carries only in-frame clones and drops some. The data contain roughly 40,000 clones, 83% of them seen just once; the ten biggest clones take up approximately 48%. Specimen: blood. These receptor sequences come from a man aged 55 to 70 in good health.

In its sample, this clone was seen once. The chain carries TRBV15 and TRBJ2-3; D call uncertain. With 6 bases removed from V and 2 bases from J, the gap between germline ends came to 12 bases. Looked up from germline, CDR1 is LNHNV and CDR2 is YYDKDF (reference sequence). The length of the CDR3 is 14 residues. CDR3 nucleotides: TGTGCCACCAGACATGGCGGCCCCACAGATACGCAGTATTTT. Translation: CATRHGGPTDTQYF. The full variable domain, with the rest looked up from reference TRBV15 and TRBJ2-3, is DAMVIQNPRYQVTQFGKPVTLSCSQTLNHNVMYWYQQKSSQAPKLLFHYYDKDFNNEADTPDNFQSRRPNTSFCFLDIRSPGLGDTAMYLCATRHGGPTDTQYFGPGTRLTVL.

This clone was picked up one time. V is TRBV28 and J is TRBJ1-1; D might be TRBD1 (6 bases). Germline assignment: CDR1 MDHEN and CDR2 SYDVKM. The CDR3 loop spans 14 amino acids. V was pared by 2 bases and J by 3 bases, with 10 bases between. The CDR3 DNA is TGTGCCAGCAGTTTAAGGGGACATTACACTGAAGCTTTCTTT. As protein: CASSLRGHYTEAFF.

This clone was picked up one time. V gene TRBV5-6 combines with J gene TRBJ2-1; the match to TRBD2 covers 8 bases. Germline assignment: CDR1 SGHDT and CDR2 YYEEEE. The V and J ends lost 0 bases and 4 bases, in that order; junction bases with no gene match: 6. This CDR3 has 16 amino acids. CDR3: CASSLGVAGLYNEQFF. DNA for the CDR3: TGTGCCAGCAGCTTGGGAGTAGCGGGGTTATACAATGAGCAGTTCTTC.

The gene calls are TRBV5-4 and TRBJ1-4; tentatively, D is TRBD1 (5 bases). Looked up from germline, CDR1 is SGHNT and CDR2 is YYREEE (reference sequence). The V gene lost 4 bases and the J gene lost 2 bases, with 12 bases spanning the gap. This CDR3 is built from 15 residues. CDR3 coding DNA: TGTGCCAGCAGCCCGGGACTTCAGACTAATGAAAAACTGTTTTTT. Its translation is CASSPGLQTNEKLFF.

The rearrangement joins TRBV18 to TRBJ1-3; maybe TRBD1 (6 bases). This CDR3 is built from 14 residues. Germline CDR1 KGHSH, CDR2 LQKENI. V was pared by 4 bases and J by 7 bases, with 14 bases between. CDR3 nucleotides: TGTGCCAGCTCACTCGGACAGAAATTTAACACCATATATTTT. Translation gives CASSLGQKFNTIYF.

This chain joins TRBV7-2 and TRBJ1-1; no clear D. The germline V and J ends were trimmed by 1 base and 1 base, with 7 bases remaining between them. This CDR3 contains 14 residues. Germline V lookup: CDR1 SGHTA, CDR2 FQGNSA. CDR3 region: CASSLGLGNTEAFF. The CDR3 region has the DNA TGTGCCAGCAGCTTAGGGCTGGGGAACACTGAAGCTTTCTTT.

This sequence joins TRBV7-9 and TRBJ1-1; weak D call: TRBD1 (6 bases). The germline V gene has CDR1 SEHNR and CDR2 FQNEAQ (reference sequence). Trimming pared 7 bases from V and 1 base from J, leaving 7 bases between. The CDR3 is 12 residues long. The CDR3 here is CASNRENTEAFF. CDR3 DNA: TGTGCCAGCAACAGGGAGAACACTGAAGCTTTCTTT.

This clone came up a few times. The rearrangement joins TRBV11-2 to TRBJ2-7, with 12 positions matching TRBD1. This CDR3 contains 16 residues. V was clipped by 5 bases and J by 5 bases; unmatched bases: 10. CDR1 and CDR2 from the germline V gene are SGHAT and FQNNGV. This chain's CDR3 is CASSKSAGTGGNEQYF. In nucleotides, the CDR3 is TGTGCCAGCAGCAAGAGTGCCGGGACAGGGGGCAACGAGCAGTACTTC.

Here the CDR3 reads CSVGGYSNQPQHF. The DNA for the CDR3 is TGCAGCGTGGGGGGGTATAGCAATCAGCCCCAGCATTTT. The chain uses TRBV29-1 and TRBJ1-5; possibly TRBD1 for D (5 bases). CDR3 size: 13 residues. Trimming pared 6 bases from V and 0 bases from J, leaving 9 bases between. Germline CDR1 and CDR2: SQVTM and ANQGSEA.

The rearrangement joins TRBV5-1 to TRBJ1-2, with 7 bases identical to TRBD1. V gave up 5 bases and J gave up 4 bases; unmatched junction bases: 17. This CDR3 has 17 amino acids. Looked up from germline, CDR1 is SGHRS and CDR2 is YFSETQ. The CDR3 loop reads CASRAGTVVDQRYGYTF. The DNA of the CDR3 is TGCGCCAGCAGGGCCGGGACAGTGGTCGATCAGCGCTATGGCTACACCTTC.

The chain recombines TRBV18 with TRBJ2-5; D possibly corresponds to TRBD1 (6 bases). With 4 bases removed from V and 4 bases from J, the gap between germline ends came to 16 bases. Germline CDR1 KGHSH, CDR2 LQKENI. CDR3 size: 15 residues. CDR3 residues: CASSQDQGYGETQYF. The DNA for the CDR3 is TGTGCCAGCTCACAAGACCAGGGGTACGGAGAGACCCAGTACTTC.

J is TRBJ1-3 and V is TRBV14; D not certain. CDR1 is SGHDN, CDR2 FVKESK, per germline. The CDR3 runs 16 residues. V was trimmed by 1 base and J by 0 bases, leaving 10 bases between them. In DNA form, the CDR3 reads TGTGCCAGCAGCCAAGTTCGGACGAGCTCTGGAAACACCATATATTTT. This encodes CASSQVRTSSGNTIYF.

J is TRBJ1-5 and V is TRBV5-6, with D tentatively TRBD1 (5 bases). CDR1 is SGHDT and CDR2 is YYEEEE in the germline V gene. This CDR3 has 15 residues. Trimming cost V 2 bases and J 1 base, with 10 bases left between them. In nucleotides, the CDR3 is TGTGCCAGCAGCTTCGGGGGTGGGAGCAATCAGCCCCAGCATTTT. Protein product: CASSFGGGSNQPQHF.

The chain is built from TRBV5-1 and TRBJ2-1; 11 bases line up with TRBD1. The length of the CDR3 is 16 residues. V trimming: 0 bases; J trimming: 11 bases; junction bases outside the gene matches: 10. CDR1 is SGHRS, CDR2 YFSETQ, per germline. CDR3 loop: CASSLAVGQGAGKQFF. CDR3 nucleotides: TGCGCCAGCAGCTTGGCCGTAGGACAGGGGGCTGGTAAGCAGTTCTTC.

This clone was found once. The rearrangement uses TRBV10-3 and TRBJ2-1, with a weak D call TRBD2 (6 bases). From germline, CDR1 is ENHRY and CDR2 SYGVKD. V was pared by 4 bases and J by 2 bases, with 15 bases between. CDR3 size: 16 residues. The CDR3 here is CAISVVAVRTYNEQFF. In nucleotides, the CDR3 is TGTGCCATCAGTGTAGTAGCGGTAAGGACCTACAATGAGCAGTTCTTC.

The V gene is TRBV9, the J gene TRBJ1-1, with D perhaps TRBD1 (5 bases). CDR1 SGDLS and CDR2 YYNGEE come from the germline V gene. Trimming took off 4 bases at V and 1 base at J, with 11 bases between the two ends. This CDR3 has 14 amino acids. Here the CDR3 DNA reads TGTGCCAGCAGCCTCAGAGGGACGAACACTGAAGCTTTCTTT. Translation: CASSLRGTNTEAFF. The full variable domain, completed using reference TRBV9 and TRBJ1-1, is DSGVTQTPKHLITATGQRVTLRCSPRSGDLSVYWYQQSLDQGLQFLIQYYNGEERAKGNILERFSAQQFPDLHSELNLSSLELGDSALYFCASSLRGTNTEAFFGQGTRLTVV.

This clone was observed a handful of times. The gene calls are TRBV27 and TRBJ2-2; D uncertain. CDR1 and CDR2 from the germline V gene are MNHEY and SMNVEV (reference sequence). The CDR3 runs to 15 residues. The germline V and J ends were trimmed by 5 bases and 4 bases, with 14 bases remaining between them. CDR3 region: CASSPGVSFTGELFF. CDR3 in DNA: TGTGCCAGCAGTCCTGGGGTCTCCTTCACCGGGGAGCTGTTTTTT.

This chain joins TRBV18 and TRBJ1-2; TRBD1 might be the D (6 bases). This CDR3 spans 14 amino acids. Germline V gives CDR1 KGHSH, CDR2 LQKENI. Trimming removed 4 bases at V and 2 bases at J, with 11 bases between. DNA for the CDR3: TGTGCCAGCTCACACCGGACAGAAAACTATGGCTACACCTTC. This gives the protein CASSHRTENYGYTF.

The rearrangement uses TRBV6-2 or TRBV6-3 and TRBJ1-3; D perhaps matches TRBD1 (6 bases). CDR1 is MNHEY and CDR2 is SVGEGT in the germline V gene. The CDR3 length is 14 residues. The V end lost 0 bases, the J end lost 6 bases, and 9 bases lay between the germline ends. The CDR3 spells CASSYSRTVNTIYF. The CDR3 bases are TGTGCCAGCAGTTACTCGCGGACAGTAAACACCATATATTTT.

This clone was detected once. V is TRBV7-9 and J is TRBJ1-2; TRBD1 is a possible D gene (5 bases). V was trimmed by 4 bases and J by 4 bases, leaving 16 bases between them. Per germline, CDR1 SEHNR and CDR2 FQNEAQ (reference sequence). This CDR3 comprises 15 residues. The CDR3 DNA follows: TGTGCCAGCAGCTCCCCTTTGGGGCTGTCCTATGGCTACACCTTC. Translation: CASSSPLGLSYGYTF.

This clone was detected once. The rearrangement joins TRBV30 to TRBJ2-7; 7 positions agree with TRBD1. With 2 bases clipped from V and 0 bases from J, the junction kept 4 bases outside the gene matches. The CDR3 is 14 residues long. Per the germline V gene, CDR1 is GTSNPN and CDR2 is SVGIG (reference sequence). CDR3 sequence: CAWSRGRSSYEQYF. CDR3 nucleotides: TGTGCCTGGAGTAGGGGGCGAAGCTCCTACGAGCAGTACTTC.

This CDR3 reads CASSLSRGMGNYGYTF. CDR3 nucleotide sequence: TGTGCCAGCAGCTTATCCAGGGGGATGGGTAACTATGGCTACACCTTC. The rearrangement joins TRBV5-5 to TRBJ1-2; 7 nucleotides agree with TRBD1. The CDR3 runs to 16 residues. Germline V gene sequence: CDR1 SGHKS, CDR2 YYEKEE (reference sequence). With 2 bases clipped from V and 1 base from J, the junction kept 8 bases outside the gene matches.

The chain combines TRBV7-9 with TRBJ1-3; D remains unclear. Between the trimmed V and J ends, which lost 5 bases and 1 base, there was a span of 12 bases. Per germline, CDR1 SEHNR and CDR2 FQNEAQ (reference sequence). The CDR3 has 15 amino acids. CDR3 residues: CASSPLGSSGNTIYF. The CDR3 DNA follows: TGTGCCAGCAGCCCCCTGGGCTCTTCTGGAAACACCATATATTTT.

V gene TRBV5-1 combines with J gene TRBJ2-5; D possibly uses TRBD1 or TRBD2 (7 bases each). The germline V and J ends were trimmed by 8 bases and 3 bases, with 20 bases remaining between them. This CDR3 has 15 residues. From germline, CDR1 is SGHRS and CDR2 YFSETQ. The CDR3 DNA is TGCGCCAGTCTTAAGACAGGGAGGGTGGAAGAGACCCAGTACTTC. It yields the protein CASLKTGRVEETQYF. The variable domain in full, with the rest retrieved from reference TRBV5-1 and TRBJ2-5, is KAGVTQTPRYLIKTRGQQVTLSCSPISGHRSVSWYQQTPGQGLQFLFEYFSETQRNKGNFPGRFSGRQFSNSRSEMNVSTLELGDSALYLCASLKTGRVEETQYFGPGTRLLVL.

The genes are TRBV7-3 and TRBJ2-5, with D uncertain. This CDR3 region has 13 residues. Trimming stripped 3 bases from V and 4 bases from J, with 9 bases between. Germline loops: CDR1 SGHTA, CDR2 FQGTGA. CDR3: CASSFQYGETQYF. The CDR3 nucleotides read TGTGCCAGCAGCTTCCAGTACGGAGAGACCCAGTACTTC.

The J gene is TRBJ1-1, the V gene TRBV27; D possibly corresponds to TRBD1 (5 bases). Germline-derived CDR1 and CDR2 are MNHEY and SMNVEV (reference sequence). Trimming removed 2 bases from V and 4 bases from J, with 20 bases in between. The CDR3 runs to 17 residues. The chain's CDR3 is CASSLVGVSGLGTEAFF. The CDR3 DNA sequence: TGTGCCAGCAGTTTAGTCGGGGTGTCAGGGTTGGGCACTGAAGCTTTCTTT.